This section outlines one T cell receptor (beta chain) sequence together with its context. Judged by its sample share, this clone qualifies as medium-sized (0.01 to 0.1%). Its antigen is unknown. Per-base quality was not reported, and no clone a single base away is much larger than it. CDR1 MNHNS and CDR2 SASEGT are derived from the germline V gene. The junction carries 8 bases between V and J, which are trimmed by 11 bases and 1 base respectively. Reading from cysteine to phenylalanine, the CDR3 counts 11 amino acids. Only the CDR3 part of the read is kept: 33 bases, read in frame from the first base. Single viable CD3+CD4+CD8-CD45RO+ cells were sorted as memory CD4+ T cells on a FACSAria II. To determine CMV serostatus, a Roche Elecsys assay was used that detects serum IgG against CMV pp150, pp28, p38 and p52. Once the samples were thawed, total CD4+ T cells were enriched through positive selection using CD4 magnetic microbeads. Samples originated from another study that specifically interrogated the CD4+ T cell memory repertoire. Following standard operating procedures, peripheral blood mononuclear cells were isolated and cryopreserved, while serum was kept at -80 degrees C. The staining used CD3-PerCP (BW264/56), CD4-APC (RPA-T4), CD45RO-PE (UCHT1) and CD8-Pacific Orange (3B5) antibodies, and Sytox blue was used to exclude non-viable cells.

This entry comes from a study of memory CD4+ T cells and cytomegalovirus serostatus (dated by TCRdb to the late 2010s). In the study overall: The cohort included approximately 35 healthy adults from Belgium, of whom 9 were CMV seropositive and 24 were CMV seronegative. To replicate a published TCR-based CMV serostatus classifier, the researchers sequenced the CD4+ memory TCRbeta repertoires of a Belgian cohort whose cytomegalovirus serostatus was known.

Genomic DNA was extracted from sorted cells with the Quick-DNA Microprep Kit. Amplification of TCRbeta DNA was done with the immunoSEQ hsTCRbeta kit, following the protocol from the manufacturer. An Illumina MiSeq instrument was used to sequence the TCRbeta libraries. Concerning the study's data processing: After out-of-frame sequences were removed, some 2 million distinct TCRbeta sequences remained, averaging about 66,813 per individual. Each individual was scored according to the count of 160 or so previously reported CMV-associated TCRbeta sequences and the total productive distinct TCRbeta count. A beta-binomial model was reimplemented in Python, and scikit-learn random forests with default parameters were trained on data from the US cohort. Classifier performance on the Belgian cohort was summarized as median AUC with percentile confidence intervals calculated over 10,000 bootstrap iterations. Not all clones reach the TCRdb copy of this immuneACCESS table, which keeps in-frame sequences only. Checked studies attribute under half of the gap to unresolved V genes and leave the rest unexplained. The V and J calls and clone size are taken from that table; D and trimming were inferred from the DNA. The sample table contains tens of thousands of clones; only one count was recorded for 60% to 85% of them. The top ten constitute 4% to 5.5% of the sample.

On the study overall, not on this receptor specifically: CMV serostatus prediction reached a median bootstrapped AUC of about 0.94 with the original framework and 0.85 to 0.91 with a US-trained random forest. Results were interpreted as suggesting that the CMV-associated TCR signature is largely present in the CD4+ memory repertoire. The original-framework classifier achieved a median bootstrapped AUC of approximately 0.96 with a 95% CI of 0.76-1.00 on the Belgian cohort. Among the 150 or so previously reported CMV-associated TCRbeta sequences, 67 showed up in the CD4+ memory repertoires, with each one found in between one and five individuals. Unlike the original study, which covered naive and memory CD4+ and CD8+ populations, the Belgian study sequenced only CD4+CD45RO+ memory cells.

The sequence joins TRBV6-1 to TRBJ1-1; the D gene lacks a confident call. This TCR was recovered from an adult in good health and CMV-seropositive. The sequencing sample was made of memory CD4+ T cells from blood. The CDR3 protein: CAAKENTEAFF. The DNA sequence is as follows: TGTGCCGCAAAAGAGAACACTGAAGCTTTCTTT.